This entry is about one T cell receptor beta chain. The antigen is not known. The sample is drawn from a study of STAT5B mutations in CD4+ large granular lymphocyte leukemia. Study results and limitations: Top patient clones used TRBV06 genes more often: 8/27 versus 2/35 in controls. No patients shared main leukemic clonotypes, though around 24% appeared at low frequency elsewhere.

The data were produced by immunoSEQ multiplex PCR, yet TCRdb's version contains in-frame clones alone and is incomplete. The sample has 20,000 to 25,000 clones, 60% to 80% seen once. This CDR3 is 9 amino acids long. J is TRBJ2-1 and V is TRBV12-2; whether TRBD1, the table's D call, matches the DNA was not checked. TRBV12-2 is termed a pseudogene. Material for sequencing was CD4+ T cells from blood buffy coats. This TCR derives from a human donor in good health. As DNA, the CDR3 is TGTGCAATCAAAAATGAGCAGTTCTTC. Its protein product is CAIKNEQFF.